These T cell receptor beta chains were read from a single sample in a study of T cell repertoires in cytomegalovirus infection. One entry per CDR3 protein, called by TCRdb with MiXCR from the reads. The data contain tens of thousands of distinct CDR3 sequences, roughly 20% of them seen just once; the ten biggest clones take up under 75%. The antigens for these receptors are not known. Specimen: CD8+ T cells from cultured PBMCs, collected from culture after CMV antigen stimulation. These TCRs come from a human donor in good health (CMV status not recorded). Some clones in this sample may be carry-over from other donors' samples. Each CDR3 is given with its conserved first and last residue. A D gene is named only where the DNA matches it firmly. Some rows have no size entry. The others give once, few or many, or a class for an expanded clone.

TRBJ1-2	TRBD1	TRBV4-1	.	CASSQDQGQGNYGYTF	TGCGCCAGCAGCCAAGATCAGGGACAGGGTAACTATGGCTACACCTTC
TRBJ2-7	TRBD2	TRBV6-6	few	CASRSMTSGGAYEQYF	TGTGCCAGCAGGTCCATGACTAGCGGGGGGGCCTACGAGCAGTACTTC
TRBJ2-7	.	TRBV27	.	CASSLSMGGIYEQYF	TGTGCCAGCAGTTTATCGATGGGGGGCATCTACGAGCAGTACTTC
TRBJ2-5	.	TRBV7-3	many	CASSPGGGRETQYF	TGTGCCAGCAGCCCAGGAGGAGGCCGCGAGACCCAGTACTTC
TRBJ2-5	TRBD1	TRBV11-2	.	CASSLTPGGLVETQYF	TGTGCCAGCAGCTTAACCCCAGGGGGCCTAGTGGAGACCCAGTACTTC
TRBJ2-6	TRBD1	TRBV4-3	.	CASSQEDTGAGANVLTF	TGCGCCAGCAGCCAAGAAGACACAGGGGCTGGGGCCAACGTCCTGACTTTC
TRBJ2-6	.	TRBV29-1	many	CSARQNSGANVLTF	TGCAGCGCCCGACAGAACTCTGGGGCCAACGTCCTGACTTTC
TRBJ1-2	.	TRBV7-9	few	CASSLAGFESHTF	TGTGCCAGCAGCTTAGCTGGGTTTGAGTCCCACACCTTC
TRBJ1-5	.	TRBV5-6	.	CASSRGSGSQPQHF	TGTGCCAGCAGCCGTGGGTCGGGAAGCCAGCCCCAGCATTTT
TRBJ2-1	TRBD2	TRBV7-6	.	CASSLMGPGLALGEQFF	TGTGCCAGCAGCTTAATGGGGCCGGGACTAGCTTTGGGTGAGCAGTTCTTC
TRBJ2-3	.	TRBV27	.	CASLFGNTQYF	TGTGCCAGCCTCTTTGGGAATACGCAGTATTTT
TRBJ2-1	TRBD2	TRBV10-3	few	CAIRRSSGRNNEQFF	TGTGCCATCAGACGGTCGTCCGGGAGGAACAATGAGCAGTTCTTC
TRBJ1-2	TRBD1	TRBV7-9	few	CASSLGGQDHSNYGYTF	TGTGCCAGCAGCTTAGGAGGACAGGACCATTCTAACTATGGCTACACCTTC
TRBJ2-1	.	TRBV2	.	CASSDIRDWGNEQFF	TGTGCCAGCAGTGATATCCGGGACTGGGGCAATGAGCAGTTCTTC
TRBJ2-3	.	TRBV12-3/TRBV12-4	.	CASSWGSDTQYF	TGTGCCAGCAGCTGGGGCTCGGATACGCAGTATTTT
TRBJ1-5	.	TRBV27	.	CASSLKGARQPQHF	TGTGCCAGCAGTTTAAAAGGGGCTCGGCAGCCCCAGCATTTT
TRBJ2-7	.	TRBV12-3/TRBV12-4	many	CASSHDPGEQYF	TGTGCCAGCAGCCATGACCCCGGCGAGCAGTACTTC
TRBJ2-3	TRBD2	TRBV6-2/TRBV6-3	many	CASSLREVLTDTQYF	TGTGCCAGCAGTCTCCGGGAGGTCCTCACAGATACGCAGTATTTT
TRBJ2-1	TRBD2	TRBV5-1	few	CASSLVPSGGEQFF	TGCGCCAGCAGCCTGGTCCCAAGCGGGGGGGAGCAGTTCTTC
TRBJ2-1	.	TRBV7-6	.	CASSLQSASSYNEQFF	TGTGCCAGCAGCTTACAGTCGGCCAGCTCCTACAATGAGCAGTTCTTC
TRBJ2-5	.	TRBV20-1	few	CSARRFLETQYF	TGCAGTGCTAGAAGGTTTTTGGAGACCCAGTACTTC
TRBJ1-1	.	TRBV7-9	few	CASSETGNTEAFF	TGTGCCAGCAGCGAAACAGGGAACACTGAAGCTTTCTTT
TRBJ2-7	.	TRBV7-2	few	CASSLRGRDYEQYF	TGTGCCAGCAGCTTGAGGGGTAGGGACTACGAGCAGTACTTC
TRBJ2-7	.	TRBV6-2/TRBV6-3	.	CASFGEVNVADRTYRFSYEQYF	TGTGCCAGCTTTGGGGAGGTAAATGTAGCGGACAGAACTTACCGATTCTCCTACGAGCAGTACTTC
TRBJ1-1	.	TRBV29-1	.	CSVHGAAEAFF	TGCAGCGTCCATGGGGCCGCTGAAGCTTTCTTT
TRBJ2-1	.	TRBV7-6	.	CASSLTGPNEQFF	TGTGCCAGCAGCTTAACGGGGCCCAATGAGCAGTTCTTC
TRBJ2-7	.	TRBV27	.	CASGLRRVEQYF	TGTGCCAGCGGACTAAGGAGGGTAGAGCAGTACTTC
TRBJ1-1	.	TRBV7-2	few	CASSSGVEAFF	TGTGCCAGCAGTTCCGGGGTTGAAGCTTTCTTT
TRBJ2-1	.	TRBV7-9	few	CASSQASDEQFF	TGTGCCAGCAGCCAGGCCTCCGATGAGCAGTTCTTC
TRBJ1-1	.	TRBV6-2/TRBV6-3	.	CASSYSVAGTMNTEAFF	TGTGCCAGCAGTTACTCGGTGGCAGGGACCATGAACACTGAAGCTTTCTTT
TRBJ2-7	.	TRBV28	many	CASSPFVASTYEQYF	TGTGCCAGCAGCCCCTTCGTGGCCTCTACCTACGAGCAGTACTTC
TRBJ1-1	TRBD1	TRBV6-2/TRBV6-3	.	CASSADREGAFF	TGTGCCAGCAGCGCAGACAGGGAAGGAGCTTTCTTT
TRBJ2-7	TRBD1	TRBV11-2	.	CGSSLGGQGYRPYEQYF	TGTGGCAGCAGCTTAGGGGGACAGGGTTATAGGCCTTACGAGCAGTACTTC
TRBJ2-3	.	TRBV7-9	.	CASSLAPGLLTKDTQYF	TGTGCCAGCAGCTTAGCCCCGGGACTGCTGACGAAGGATACGCAGTATTTT
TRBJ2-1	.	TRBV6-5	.	CASSDRLPPYNEQFF	TGTGCCAGCAGTGACCGCCTACCCCCCTACAATGAGCAGTTCTTC
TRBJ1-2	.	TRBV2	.	CASTTGSLGYTF	TGTGCCAGCACAACAGGGTCTTTAGGCTACACCTTC
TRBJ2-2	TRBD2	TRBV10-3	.	CAISDPGLAGTGELFF	TGTGCCATCAGTGACCCCGGACTAGCGGGAACCGGGGAGCTGTTTTTT
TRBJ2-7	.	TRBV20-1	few	CSAPGTYYEQYF	TGCAGTGCTCCTGGGACCTACTACGAGCAGTACTTC
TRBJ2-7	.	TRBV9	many	CASSVGLSGSVHEQYF	TGTGCCAGCAGCGTAGGACTCTCGGGTTCAGTACACGAGCAGTACTTC
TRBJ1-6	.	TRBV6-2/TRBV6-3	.	CASSFDIDSSYNSPLHF	TGTGCCAGCAGTTTCGACATCGACAGCTCCTATAATTCACCCCTCCACTTT
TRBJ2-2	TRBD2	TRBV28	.	CASSIQREYSPGELFF	TGTGCCAGCAGTATTCAGCGGGAGTACTCTCCCGGGGAGCTGTTTTTT
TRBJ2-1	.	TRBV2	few	CASSEALQGQPLHSYNEQFF	TGTGCCAGCAGTGAAGCGCTTCAAGGACAACCTTTACACTCCTACAATGAGCAGTTCTTC
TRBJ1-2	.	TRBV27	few	CASSLSGSSLYGYTF	TGTGCCAGCAGTTTATCAGGGTCCTCTCTCTATGGCTACACCTTC
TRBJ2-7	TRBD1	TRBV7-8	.	CASSFQGAIYEQYF	TGTGCCAGCAGCTTTCAGGGGGCGATTTACGAGCAGTACTTC
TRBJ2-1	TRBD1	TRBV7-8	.	CASSARGTGDEQFF	TGTGCCAGCAGCGCCCGGGGGACAGGGGACGAGCAGTTCTTC
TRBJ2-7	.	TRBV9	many	CASSAGGLAVVYEQYF	TGTGCCAGCAGTGCCGGGGGGCTAGCGGTCGTATACGAGCAGTACTTC
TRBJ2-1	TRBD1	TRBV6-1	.	CASSEWDRVNEQFF	TGTGCCAGCAGTGAGTGGGACAGGGTCAATGAGCAGTTCTTC
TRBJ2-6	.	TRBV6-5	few	CASSYSNSGANVLTF	TGTGCCAGCAGTTACTCGAACTCTGGGGCCAACGTCCTGACTTTC
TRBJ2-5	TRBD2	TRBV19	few	CASSTPSGGFLWQETQYF	TGTGCCAGTAGTACGCCTAGCGGGGGGTTCCTGTGGCAAGAGACCCAGTACTTC
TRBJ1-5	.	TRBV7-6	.	CASSFRLRGYNQPQHF	TGTGCCAGCAGCTTCAGACTCCGGGGGTACAATCAGCCCCAGCATTTT
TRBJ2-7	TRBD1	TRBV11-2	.	CASSPTGPYEQYF	TGTGCCAGCAGCCCGACAGGGCCCTACGAGCAGTACTTC
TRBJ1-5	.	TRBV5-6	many	CASSLSPYQPQHF	TGTGCCAGCAGCTTGAGCCCTTATCAGCCCCAGCATTTT